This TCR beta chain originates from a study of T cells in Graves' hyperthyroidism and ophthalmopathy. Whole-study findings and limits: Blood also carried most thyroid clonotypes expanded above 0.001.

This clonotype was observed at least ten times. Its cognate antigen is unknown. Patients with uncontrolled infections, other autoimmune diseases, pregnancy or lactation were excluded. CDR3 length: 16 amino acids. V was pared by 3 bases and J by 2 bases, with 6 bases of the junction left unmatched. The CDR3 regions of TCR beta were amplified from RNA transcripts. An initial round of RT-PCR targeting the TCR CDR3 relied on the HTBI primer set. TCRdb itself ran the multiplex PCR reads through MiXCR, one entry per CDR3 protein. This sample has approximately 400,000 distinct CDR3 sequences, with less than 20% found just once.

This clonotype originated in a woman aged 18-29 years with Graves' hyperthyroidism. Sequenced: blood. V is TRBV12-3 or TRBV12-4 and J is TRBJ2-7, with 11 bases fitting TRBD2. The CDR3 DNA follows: TGTGCCAGCAGTTTCTACGGTAGCGGGAGGGCCTACGAGCAGTACTTC. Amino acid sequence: CASSFYGSGRAYEQYF.